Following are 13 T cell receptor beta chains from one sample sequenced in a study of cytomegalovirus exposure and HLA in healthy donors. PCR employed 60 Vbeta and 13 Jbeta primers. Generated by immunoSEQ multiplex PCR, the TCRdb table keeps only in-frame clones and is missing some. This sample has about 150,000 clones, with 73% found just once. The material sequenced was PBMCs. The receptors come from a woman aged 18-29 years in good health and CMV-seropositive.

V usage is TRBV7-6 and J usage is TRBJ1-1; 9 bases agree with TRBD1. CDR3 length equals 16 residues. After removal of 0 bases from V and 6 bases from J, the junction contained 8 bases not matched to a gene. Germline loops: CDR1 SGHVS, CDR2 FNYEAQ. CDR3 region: CASSLASQGAAAEAFF. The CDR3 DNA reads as TGTGCCAGCAGCTTAGCGTCACAGGGGGCGGCGGCTGAAGCTTTCTTT.

As DNA, the CDR3 is TGCGCCAGCAGCCTAGCGAGAGTTACCGAGCAGTACTTC. Protein: CASSLARVTEQYF. The chain carries TRBV4-3 and TRBJ2-7; D possibly corresponds to TRBD2 (5 bases). V gave up 4 bases and J gave up 6 bases, with 13 bases separating them. The CDR3 spans 13 residues. CDR1 and CDR2 (germline): LGHNA, YSLEER.

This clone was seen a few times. As DNA, the CDR3 is TGTGCCAGCGGGCCAGAGACGAACACCGGGGAGCTGTTTTTT. Encoded protein: CASGPETNTGELFF. The genes are TRBV9 and TRBJ2-2; the D is unclear. CDR1 and CDR2 (germline): SGDLS, YYNGEE. The CDR3 totals 14 residues. V was pared by 7 bases and J by 0 bases, with 10 bases between.

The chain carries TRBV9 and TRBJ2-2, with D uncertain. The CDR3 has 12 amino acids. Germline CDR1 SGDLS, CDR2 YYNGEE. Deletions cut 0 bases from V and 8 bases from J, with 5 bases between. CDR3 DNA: TGTGCCAGCAGCGTAGTACAGGGGGAGCTGTTTTTT. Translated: CASSVVQGELFF.

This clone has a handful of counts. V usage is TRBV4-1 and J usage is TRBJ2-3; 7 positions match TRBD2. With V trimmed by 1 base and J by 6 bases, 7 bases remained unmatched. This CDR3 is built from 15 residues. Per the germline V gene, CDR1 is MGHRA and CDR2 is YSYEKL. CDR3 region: CASSQVTSSRDTQYF. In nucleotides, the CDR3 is TGCGCCAGCAGCCAAGTGACTAGCAGTAGGGATACGCAGTATTTT.

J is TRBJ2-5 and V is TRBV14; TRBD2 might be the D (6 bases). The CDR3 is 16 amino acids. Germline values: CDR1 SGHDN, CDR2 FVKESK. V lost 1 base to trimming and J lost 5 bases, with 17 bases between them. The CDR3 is CASSQGDSSVGETQYF. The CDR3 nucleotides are TGTGCCAGCAGCCAAGGGGACTCTAGCGTCGGGGAGACCCAGTACTTC.

The CDR3 spells CASSHLTGNYGYTF. The CDR3 DNA reads as TGCGCCAGCAGCCACCTAACAGGGAATTATGGCTACACCTTC. This chain uses TRBV4-1 with TRBJ1-2, with TRBD1 as a possible D gene (6 bases). The CDR3 spans 14 residues. Germline CDR1 and CDR2: MGHRA and YSYEKL. Trimming removed 3 bases at V and 5 bases at J, with 13 bases between.

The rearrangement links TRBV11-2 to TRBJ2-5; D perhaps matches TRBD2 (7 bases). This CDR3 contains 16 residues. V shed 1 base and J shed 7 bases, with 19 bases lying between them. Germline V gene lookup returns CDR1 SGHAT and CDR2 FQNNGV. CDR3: CASSLVGGLATGTQYF. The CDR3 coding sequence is TGTGCCAGCAGCTTAGTCGGGGGGCTAGCGACCGGGACCCAGTACTTC.

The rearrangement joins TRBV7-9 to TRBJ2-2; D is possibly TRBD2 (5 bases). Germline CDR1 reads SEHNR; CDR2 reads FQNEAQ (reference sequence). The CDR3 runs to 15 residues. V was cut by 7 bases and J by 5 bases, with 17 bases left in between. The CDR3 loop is CASTVLEGRTGELFF. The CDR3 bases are TGTGCCAGCACCGTTCTTGAGGGTAGGACCGGGGAGCTGTTTTTT.

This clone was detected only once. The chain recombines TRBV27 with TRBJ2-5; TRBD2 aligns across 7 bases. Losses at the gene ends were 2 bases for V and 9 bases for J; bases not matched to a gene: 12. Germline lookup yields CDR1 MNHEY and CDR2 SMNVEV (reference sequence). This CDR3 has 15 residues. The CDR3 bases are TGTGCCAGCAGTTTAAGAGACAGCCCTCGGGAGGCCCAGTACTTC. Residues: CASSLRDSPREAQYF.

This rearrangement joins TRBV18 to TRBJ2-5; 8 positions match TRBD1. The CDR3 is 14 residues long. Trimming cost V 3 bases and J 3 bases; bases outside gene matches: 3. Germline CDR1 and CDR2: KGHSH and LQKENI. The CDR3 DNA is TGTGCCAGCTCACCCGCGACAGGGGAAGAGACCCAGTACTTC. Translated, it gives CASSPATGEETQYF.

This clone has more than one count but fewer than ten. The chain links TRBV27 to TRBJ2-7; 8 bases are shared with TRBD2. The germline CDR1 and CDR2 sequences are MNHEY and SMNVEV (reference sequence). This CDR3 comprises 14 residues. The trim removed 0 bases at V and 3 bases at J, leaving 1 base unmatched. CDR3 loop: CASSLSGTSYEQYF. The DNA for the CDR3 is TGTGCCAGCAGTTTATCCGGGACTAGCTACGAGCAGTACTTC.

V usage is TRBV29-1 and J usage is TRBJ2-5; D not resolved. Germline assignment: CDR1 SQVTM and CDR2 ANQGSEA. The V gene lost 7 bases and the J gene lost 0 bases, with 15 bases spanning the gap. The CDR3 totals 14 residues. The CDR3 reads CSAKVGTNQETQYF. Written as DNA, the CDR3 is TGCAGCGCTAAGGTGGGCACAAACCAAGAGACCCAGTACTTC.